This is a list of T cell receptor beta chains from one sample in a study of blood T cell repertoires in COVID-19. The method was immunoSEQ multiplex PCR; TCRdb's version includes in-frame clones alone and lacks a portion of them. The sample carries about 13,000 clones, 80% to 90% recorded once. The sequenced sample was peripheral blood. The source of these receptors is an elderly man with acute or convalescent COVID-19. Each CDR3 is given with its conserved first and last residue. The D gene is left open where the match is weak. Only some rows state a clone size, as once, few, many or a class for expanded clones.

TRBV15	NA	TRBJ2-6	NA	TGTGCCACCAGCATGGGCACCTCCTCTGGGGCCAACGTCCTGACTTTC	CATSMGTSSGANVLTF
TRBV11-2	NA	TRBJ2-3	NA	TGTGCCAGCAGCTTAAGAGCGGCTAGCACAGATACGCAGTATTTT	CASSLRAASTDTQYF
TRBV13	NA	TRBJ2-1	once	TGTGCCAGCAGCTTAAGACCCACCTATAGTGATCCTACAGGGTACAATGAGCAGTTCTTC	CASSLRPTYSDPTGYNEQFF
TRBV6-2/TRBV6-3	NA	TRBJ2-7	NA	TGTGCCAGCAGTTACTCGGGCGGGACCTCCTACGAGCAGTACTTC	CASSYSGGTSYEQYF
TRBV7-8	NA	TRBJ1-3	NA	TGTGCCAGCAGCTTAGTCCAACAGGGCCTCGGAAACACCATATATTTT	CASSLVQQGLGNTIYF
TRBV12-3/TRBV12-4	NA	TRBJ2-1	NA	TGTGCCAGCAGTCCTACTAGCAATGAGCAGTTCTTC	CASSPTSNEQFF
TRBV5-5	TRBD1	TRBJ1-4	NA	TGTGCCAGCAGCTTCGGGACAGGGGTTGAAAAACTGTTTTTT	CASSFGTGVEKLFF
TRBV5-4	NA	TRBJ2-7	NA	TGTGCCAGCAGCAATTTGATACGCAGGGGTTCCTTCTCCTACGAGCAGTACTTC	CASSNLIRRGSFSYEQYF
TRBV19	TRBD1	TRBJ2-3	NA	TGTGCCAGTAGTGACGGACAGGGTGGAGATACGCAGTATTTT	CASSDGQGGDTQYF
TRBV5-5	TRBD1	TRBJ2-5	NA	TGTGCCAGCAGCTTGTGGGACAGGGCAGAGACCCAGTACTTC	CASSLWDRAETQYF
TRBV2	NA	TRBJ2-1	NA	TGTGCCAGCAGTCCACGCCGGGGTGGGTACAATGAGCAGTTCTTC	CASSPRRGGYNEQFF
TRBV12-5	NA	TRBJ1-5	NA	TGTGCTAGTGGTTTGGGGGAGAGCTACAATCAGCCCCAGCATTTT	CASGLGESYNQPQHF
TRBV7-9	NA	TRBJ2-1	NA	TGTGCCAGCAGCTTATCACGGGACTTGGGAGACAATGAGCAGTTCTTC	CASSLSRDLGDNEQFF
TRBV5-1	TRBD1	TRBJ2-7	NA	TGCGCCAGCAGCCGCCCCCATGACAGGGGGCGAGGTGAGCAGTACTTC	CASSRPHDRGRGEQYF
TRBV25-1	NA	TRBJ2-3	NA	TGTGCCAGCAGTGAATACTCAGGGAGGATAATAGATACGCAGTATTTT	CASSEYSGRIIDTQYF
TRBV19	NA	TRBJ2-1	NA	TGTGCCAGCCGAAACTATCCCCCCTACAATGAGCAGTTCTTC	CASRNYPPYNEQFF
TRBV7-8	NA	TRBJ2-2	NA	TGTGCCAGCAGCTTAGCGGCGCAGGCCCCCACCGGGGAGCTGTTTTTT	CASSLAAQAPTGELFF
TRBV4-1	TRBD1	TRBJ1-4	NA	TGCGCCAGCAGCCCGGGACAGGGGCCGGGTGAAAAACTGTTTTTT	CASSPGQGPGEKLFF
TRBV24-1	NA	TRBJ2-4	NA	TGTGCCACCAGTGATCCCAGGACACGAGAAAACATTCAGTACTTC	CATSDPRTRENIQYF
TRBV5-1	TRBD2	TRBJ2-5	NA	TGCGCCAGCAACCTGGGGGCTAGCGGGTCCCAAGAGACCCAGTACTTC	CASNLGASGSQETQYF
TRBV3-1/TRBV3-2	TRBD2	TRBJ2-2	NA	TGTGCCAGCAGCCCCCTGTATCTCGGGTCGACTAGCGGGAACACCGGGGAGCTGTTTTTT	CASSPLYLGSTSGNTGELFF
TRBV19	NA	TRBJ1-5	once	TGTGCCAGTAACCCGACATCGAGCAATCAGCCCCAGCATTTT	CASNPTSSNQPQHF